This T cell receptor beta chain appears in the sequencing data of a study of T cells in localized non-small cell lung cancer. Profiled with immunoSEQ multiplex PCR; TCRdb holds only in-frame clones, not every one. Of 130,000 or so clones in the sample, more than 70% are singletons; the top ten hold over 1.5%. Germline trimming cut 1 base from V and 5 bases from J; bases unmatched to any gene: 6. CDR3 length: 16 amino acids. The germline gives CDR1 SGHAT, CDR2 FQNNGV. This receptor was obtained from an older female donor with stage I lung adenocarcinoma. J is TRBJ2-5 and V is TRBV11-2, with 11 bases matching TRBD1. Specimen: peripheral blood, collected before any cancer treatment. CDR3 sequence reads: CASSLVGDRGSETQYF. The CDR3 DNA reads TGTGCCAGCAGCTTAGTTGGGGACAGGGGGTCGGAGACCCAGTACTTC.